There are a few counts of the clone carrying this TCR beta chain. What it binds is unknown. These data come from a study of T cells after yellow fever vaccination. V shed 0 bases, J shed 7 bases, and the junction held 2 bases outside the gene matches. Germline CDR1 SGDLS, CDR2 YYNGEE. This CDR3 contains 14 residues. Study findings and constraints: Any FACS-sorted repertoire could hold abundant clonotypes that contaminate it from the bulk population. Post-booster repertoires contained most primary-vaccination clones again (about 96% CD4, 85% to 90% CD8). By day 5 rather than day 15, the secondary response had peaked, though it was weaker.

Making TCR cDNA involved 5'RACE template switching, which added UMIs and a universal primer site. TCRdb reprocessed the 5' RACE reads with MiXCR, giving one entry per CDR3 protein. The data show more than 350,000 distinct CDR3 sequences, approximately 10% seen once. The input for sequencing was PBMCs, taken on the day of the first yellow fever vaccination. The sequence was obtained from a man aged 18 to 30 who received the YFV17D yellow fever vaccine. This sequence joins TRBV9 and TRBJ1-4, with 8 bases fitting TRBD1. This CDR3 reads CASSVGGTGEKLFF. The CDR3 region has the DNA TGTGCCAGCAGCGTAGGGGGGACAGGTGAAAAACTGTTTTTT.